Listed below are T cell receptor beta chains from one sample, sequenced in a study of blood T cell repertoires in COVID-19. TCRdb keeps only in-frame clones here, not all; method: immunoSEQ multiplex PCR. This sample yields under 200,000 clones, of which less than 90% are seen a single time; 4.4% belongs to the top ten. The sequenced sample consisted of PBMCs or T cells enriched from blood (not recorded which). These receptors were collected from a woman aged 50 to 65 who had recovered from COVID-19. Both conserved end residues are part of each CDR3. Fields, in order: V gene, J gene, D gene, clone size, CDR3 DNA, CDR3 protein. The D gene is left open where the match is weak. Some rows have no size entry. The others give once, few or many, or a class for an expanded clone.

v_call: TRBV7-3; j_call: TRBJ2-2; d_call: TRBD1; clone_size: -; cdr3_nt: TGTGCCAGCAGCTTACACGACAGGGGGATCACCGGGGAGCTGTTTTTT; cdr3_aa: CASSLHDRGITGELFF
v_call: TRBV19; j_call: TRBJ2-6; d_call: TRBD1; clone_size: -; cdr3_nt: TGTGCCAGTACAGGACAGGTAGCTGGGGCCAACGTCCTGACTTTC; cdr3_aa: CASTGQVAGANVLTF
v_call: TRBV4-1; j_call: TRBJ2-3; d_call: -; clone_size: -; cdr3_nt: TGCGCCAGCAGCCCTACGGGCACAGGACGAGATACGCAGTATTTT; cdr3_aa: CASSPTGTGRDTQYF
v_call: TRBV4-2; j_call: TRBJ1-3; d_call: -; clone_size: -; cdr3_nt: TGTGCCAGCAGCCAAGATGGGCACTCTGGAAACACCATATATTTT; cdr3_aa: CASSQDGHSGNTIYF
v_call: TRBV24-1; j_call: TRBJ1-2; d_call: TRBD1; clone_size: -; cdr3_nt: TGTGCCACCAGTGACCGGGGACAGGGATATGGCTACACCTTC; cdr3_aa: CATSDRGQGYGYTF
v_call: TRBV5-5; j_call: TRBJ1-5; d_call: -; clone_size: -; cdr3_nt: TGTGCCAGCAGCCTAGGGGGTTGGAATCAGCCCCAGCATTTT; cdr3_aa: CASSLGGWNQPQHF
v_call: TRBV29-1; j_call: TRBJ2-5; d_call: TRBD2; clone_size: -; cdr3_nt: TGCAGCGGGACTAGCGGGCCGACGGGGGAGACCCAGTACTTC; cdr3_aa: CSGTSGPTGETQYF
v_call: TRBV3-1/TRBV3-2; j_call: TRBJ1-2; d_call: TRBD1; clone_size: -; cdr3_nt: TGTGCCAGCAGCCACCTTTTAGGGACAGGTTATGGCTACACCTTC; cdr3_aa: CASSHLLGTGYGYTF
v_call: TRBV30; j_call: TRBJ1-6; d_call: -; clone_size: -; cdr3_nt: TGTGCTTTGGCAGGCCCTCGGTCACCCCTCCACTTT; cdr3_aa: CALAGPRSPLHF
v_call: TRBV6-5; j_call: TRBJ1-2; d_call: TRBD1; clone_size: -; cdr3_nt: TGTGCCAGCTCCCCGACAGGGGACTATGGCTACACCTTC; cdr3_aa: CASSPTGDYGYTF
v_call: TRBV5-1; j_call: TRBJ1-4; d_call: TRBD1; clone_size: -; cdr3_nt: TGCGCCAGCAGCTCCGGGACAGGGGGCGGAAAACTGTTTTTT; cdr3_aa: CASSSGTGGGKLFF
v_call: TRBV13; j_call: TRBJ2-3; d_call: -; clone_size: -; cdr3_nt: TGTGCCAGCAGCTCTCTCTCGAGGGTTATGGGCACAGATACGCAGTATTTT; cdr3_aa: CASSSLSRVMGTDTQYF
v_call: TRBV30; j_call: TRBJ2-6; d_call: -; clone_size: -; cdr3_nt: TGTGCCTGGAGTCTTGGGGGGGCTATAGCTGGGGCCAACGTCCTGACTTTC; cdr3_aa: CAWSLGGAIAGANVLTF
v_call: TRBV19; j_call: TRBJ1-1; d_call: TRBD1; clone_size: -; cdr3_nt: TGTGCCAGTACCATAGACAGGGTGGACACTGAAGCTTTCTTT; cdr3_aa: CASTIDRVDTEAFF
v_call: TRBV28; j_call: TRBJ1-5; d_call: TRBD1; clone_size: once; cdr3_nt: TGTGCCAGCAGGCAGGGGGATCAGCCCCAGCATTTT; cdr3_aa: CASRQGDQPQHF
v_call: TRBV28; j_call: TRBJ1-5; d_call: -; clone_size: -; cdr3_nt: TGTGCCAGCAGTTTGAGAGGGCAGCCCCAGCATTTT; cdr3_aa: CASSLRGQPQHF
v_call: TRBV15; j_call: TRBJ1-4; d_call: -; clone_size: -; cdr3_nt: TGTGCCACCAGCAGAGGAGGAGGGGATCTGGGTGAAAAACTGTTTTTT; cdr3_aa: CATSRGGGDLGEKLFF
v_call: TRBV7-3; j_call: TRBJ2-5; d_call: -; clone_size: -; cdr3_nt: TGTGCCAGCAGCTCTGGGTGGGGCCAGGGAACGCAAGAGACCCAGTACTTC; cdr3_aa: CASSSGWGQGTQETQYF
v_call: TRBV2; j_call: TRBJ1-1; d_call: TRBD1; clone_size: -; cdr3_nt: TGTGCCAGCAGTTGGACAGGGCCGAACACTGAAGCTTTCTTT; cdr3_aa: CASSWTGPNTEAFF
v_call: TRBV6-5; j_call: TRBJ2-1; d_call: -; clone_size: -; cdr3_nt: TGTGCCAGCAGAGTGACTAACCACAATGAGCAGTTCTTC; cdr3_aa: CASRVTNHNEQFF
v_call: TRBV5-1; j_call: TRBJ1-4; d_call: -; clone_size: -; cdr3_nt: TGCGCCAGCAGCTTAGCCCCCGGGGGTCTCAATGAAAAACTGTTTTTT; cdr3_aa: CASSLAPGGLNEKLFF
v_call: TRBV6-4; j_call: TRBJ1-1; d_call: -; clone_size: -; cdr3_nt: TGTGCCAGCAGTATGAGGAATGAGGGGGGGTGGAAAGCTTTCTTT; cdr3_aa: CASSMRNEGGWKAFF
v_call: TRBV11-3; j_call: TRBJ1-1; d_call: -; clone_size: -; cdr3_nt: TGTGCCAGCAGCTTAGATTCGGGGGGTAGTGTGGGGAACACTGAAGCTTTCTTT; cdr3_aa: CASSLDSGGSVGNTEAFF
v_call: TRBV7-9; j_call: TRBJ1-1; d_call: -; clone_size: -; cdr3_nt: TGTGCCAGCAGCTACAGGGCGGCGGCTGAAGCTTTCTTT; cdr3_aa: CASSYRAAAEAFF